This TCR beta chain was found in a study of cytomegalovirus exposure and HLA in healthy donors. The study, taken as a whole, reports: Cytomegalovirus association was listed for about 160 TCR beta chains. In a later analysis, HLA-associated TCR beta chains were more clonally expanded than equally common others.

Healthy bone marrow donors supplied every sample. As concerns this clone: Its antigen is still unknown.

J lost 5 bases, V lost 0 bases, and 7 bases had no gene match. CDR3 length: 17 amino acids. CDR1 and CDR2 (germline): SGHTS, YDEGEE. Amplification used 60 Vbeta primers and 13 Jbeta primers. The repertoire was sequenced with immunoSEQ multiplex PCR; TCRdb's copy has only in-frame clones and lacks some. Among about 160,000 clones listed, roughly 82% were seen once. This chain links TRBV5-8 with TRBJ2-2; 10 bases fit TRBD1. Source material: PBMCs. The receptor was derived from a woman aged 45-65 years in good health and CMV-seropositive. This CDR3 is CASSLALGTGVTGELFF. The CDR3 coding sequence is TGTGCCAGCAGCTTGGCCTTAGGGACAGGGGTAACCGGGGAGCTGTTTTTT.